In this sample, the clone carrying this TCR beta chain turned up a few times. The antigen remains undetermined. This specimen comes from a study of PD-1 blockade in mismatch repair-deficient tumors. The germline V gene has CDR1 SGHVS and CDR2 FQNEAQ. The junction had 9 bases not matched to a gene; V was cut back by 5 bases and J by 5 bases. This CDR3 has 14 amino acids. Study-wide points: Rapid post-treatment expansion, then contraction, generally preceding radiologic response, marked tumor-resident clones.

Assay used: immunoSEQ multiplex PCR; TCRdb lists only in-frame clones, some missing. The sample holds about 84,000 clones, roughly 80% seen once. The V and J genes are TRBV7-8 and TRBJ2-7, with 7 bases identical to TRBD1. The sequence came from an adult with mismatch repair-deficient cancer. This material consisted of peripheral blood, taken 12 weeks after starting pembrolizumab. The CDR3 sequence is CASSTTTGAHEQYF. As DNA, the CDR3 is TGTGCCAGCAGCACCACTACAGGGGCGCACGAGCAGTACTTC.